These T cell receptor beta chains were read from a single sample in a study of T cell changes during pregnancy in multiple sclerosis. Method: immunoSEQ multiplex PCR; TCRdb's copy keeps in-frame clones and lacks some. There are 100,000 to 110,000 clones in the sample; over 80% occur only once, and less than 2% lies in the top ten. Sequenced here: peripheral blood, sampled after pregnancy. Source of these receptors: a female donor with multiple sclerosis, enrolled in a pregnancy study. Each CDR3 is given with its conserved first and last residue. The D gene is left open where the match is weak. Only part of the rows carry a size: once, few, many, or a class if the clone is expanded.

D	size	J	V	CDR3	DNA
TRBD2	.	TRBJ2-7	TRBV29-1	CSVVLLAGAYEQYF	TGCAGCGTTGTTCTTTTAGCGGGGGCCTACGAGCAGTACTTC
TRBD2	.	TRBJ2-3	TRBV19	CASSAWTSGTDTQYF	TGTGCCAGTAGTGCTTGGACTAGCGGGACAGATACGCAGTATTTT
TRBD1	.	TRBJ1-4	TRBV7-2	CASSRDRANEKLFF	TGTGCCAGCAGCCGGGACAGGGCGAATGAAAAACTGTTTTTT
TRBD1	.	TRBJ2-3	TRBV28	CASSQTGGSTDTQYF	TGTGCCAGCAGTCAAACAGGGGGTAGCACAGATACGCAGTATTTT
TRBD2	.	TRBJ2-1	TRBV19	CASSRGLAGDNEQFF	TGTGCCAGTAGTAGAGGGCTAGCGGGCGACAATGAGCAGTTCTTC
.	once	TRBJ1-1	TRBV18	CASSPPSPGEAFF	TGTGCCAGCTCACCACCAAGCCCGGGGGAGGCTTTCTTT
.	.	TRBJ2-2	TRBV27	CASSSLLWGRPGELFF	TGTGCCAGCAGTTCGCTCCTGTGGGGGCGTCCCGGGGAGCTGTTTTTT
.	.	TRBJ1-5	TRBV9	CASSVGGPGQPQHF	TGTGCCAGCAGCGTAGGAGGGCCTGGGCAGCCCCAGCATTTT
TRBD1	few	TRBJ1-5	TRBV27	CASSPSTGYGNQPQHF	TGTGCCAGCAGTCCTTCGACAGGGTATGGCAATCAGCCCCAGCATTTT
TRBD2	.	TRBJ2-3	TRBV19	CASSISGRATDTQYF	TGTGCCAGTAGTATATCCGGGAGGGCTACAGATACGCAGTATTTT
.	.	TRBJ2-4	TRBV28	CASSLPTGEVQYF	TGTGCCAGCAGTTTACCGACGGGGGAGGTTCAGTACTTC
TRBD2	.	TRBJ2-3	TRBV5-4	CASSSDGTTAPDTQYF	TGTGCCAGCAGCTCGGACGGGACTACCGCCCCAGATACGCAGTATTTT
.	.	TRBJ1-1	TRBV13	CASGGSTEAFF	TGTGCCAGCGGCGGTTCGACTGAAGCTTTCTTT
.	.	TRBJ1-3	TRBV9	CASSVEGGNTIYF	TGTGCCAGCAGCGTAGAGGGGGGAAACACCATATATTTT
TRBD2	.	TRBJ2-1	TRBV20-1	CSALYSGGQFF	TGCAGTGCCCTATATAGCGGGGGGCAGTTCTTC
TRBD2	.	TRBJ2-7	TRBV6-1	CASGLAGGPYEQYF	TGTGCCAGCGGACTAGCGGGAGGTCCCTACGAGCAGTACTTC
TRBD2	.	TRBJ2-2	TRBV7-8	CASSLNSGENSNTGELFF	TGTGCCAGCAGCCTAAACAGCGGGGAGAATTCGAACACCGGGGAGCTGTTTTTT
.	.	TRBJ2-2	TRBV9	CASSPREGVNTGELFF	TGTGCCAGCAGCCCCAGGGAGGGGGTAAACACCGGGGAGCTGTTTTTT
TRBD1	.	TRBJ1-6	TRBV10-3	CAIRAGTGGNSPLHF	TGTGCCATCAGGGCCGGGACAGGGGGGAATTCACCCCTCCACTTT
TRBD1	.	TRBJ2-1	TRBV19	CASSSGTGAYNEQFF	TGTGCCAGTAGTTCCGGGACAGGGGCTTACAATGAGCAGTTCTTC
TRBD2	.	TRBJ2-7	TRBV28	CASSSPLTLAGGHEQYF	TGTGCCAGCAGTTCACCCCTTACACTAGCGGGAGGGCACGAGCAGTACTTC
TRBD2	.	TRBJ2-7	TRBV7-3	CASSPSGSYEQYF	TGTGCCAGCAGCCCTAGCGGCTCCTACGAGCAGTACTTC
TRBD1	.	TRBJ1-4	TRBV25-1	CASSEPGTGGGKLFF	TGTGCCAGCAGTGAACCCGGGACAGGGGGCGGGAAACTGTTTTTT